The clone carrying this T cell receptor beta chain has a handful of counts. Its antigen is not known. This specimen comes from a study of T cells in Graves' hyperthyroidism and ophthalmopathy. V shed 5 bases and J 5 bases; nucleotides not matched to a gene: 5. This CDR3 contains 15 residues. Germline lookup yields CDR1 KGHDR and CDR2 SFDVKD. From RNA transcripts, TCR beta CDR3 regions were amplified. RT-PCR in the first round (using the HTBI primer set) targeted the TCR CDR3. MiXCR, applied by TCRdb to the multiplex PCR reads, yields one record per CDR3 protein. The sample lists roughly 500,000 distinct CDR3 sequences, about half occurring once. Patients were excluded because of uncontrolled infection, other autoimmune disease, pregnancy or lactation. Used for diagnoses were clinical symptoms, serum thyroxine and TRAb, thyroid ultrasound and orbital computed tomography. Regarding the study as a whole: Most thyroid clonotypes with frequency above 0.001 were detected in blood. In the analysis, a 13 V-J model separated ophthalmopathy from stable hyperthyroidism.

The sequencing input was peripheral blood or thyroid tissue (not recorded which). The clonotype comes from an adult woman with Graves' disease, either hyperthyroidism or ophthalmopathy (not recorded which). The gene calls are TRBV24-1 and TRBJ2-2; 9 nucleotides align to TRBD2. CDR3 in amino acids: CATSVSSGTTGELFF. The CDR3 DNA is TGTGCCACCAGTGTGTCTAGCGGGACGACCGGGGAGCTGTTTTTT.